These 30 T cell receptor beta chains came from one sample sequenced in a study of OX40 agonist ivuxolimab in advanced cancers. Assay: immunoSEQ multiplex PCR; the TCRdb copy retains only in-frame clones and omits some. The sample lists fewer than 85,000 clones, about 82% occurring once. Sequencing used CD4+ or CD8+ T cells sorted from blood, obtained in a trial of the OX40 agonist ivuxolimab. The receptor source for this set is an adult with an advanced solid tumor such as melanoma, head and neck, liver or kidney cancer.

The V call is TRBV6-5, the J call TRBJ1-4; 7 bases align to TRBD1. This CDR3 has 14 residues. Germline V CDR1 and CDR2: MNHEY, SVGAGI. Trimming removed 6 bases from V and 4 bases from J; junction bases left unmatched: 5. DNA of the CDR3: TGTGCCAGCAGATCAGACAGGGATAATGAAAAACTGTTTTTT. This codes for CASRSDRDNEKLFF.

This clone occurred once. This sequence joins TRBV6-4 and TRBJ1-2; 10 nucleotides match TRBD1. The CDR3 has 13 residues. The germline CDR1 and CDR2 sequences are MRHNA and SNTAGT. With 6 bases clipped from V and 6 bases from J, the junction kept 4 bases outside the gene matches. CDR3 coding DNA: TGTGCCAGCAGGCGGACAGGGGGAAATGGCTACACCTTC. This gives the protein CASRRTGGNGYTF.

This sequence joins TRBV28 and TRBJ2-6, with 7 bases lining up with TRBD2. Trimming at V came to 2 bases and at J to 3 bases, leaving 4 bases not matched to a gene. CDR3 length equals 16 residues. The germline gives CDR1 MDHEN, CDR2 SYDVKM. The CDR3 spells CASSLGGDGGANVLTF. CDR3 coding DNA: TGTGCCAGCAGTTTAGGGGGGGACGGTGGGGCCAACGTCCTGACTTTC. The whole variable domain, remainder taken from reference TRBV28 and TRBJ2-6, is DVKVTQSSRYLVKRTGEKVFLECVQDMDHENMFWYRQDPGLGLRLIYFSYDVKMKEKGDIPEGYSVSREKKERFSLILESASTNQTSMYLCASSLGGDGGANVLTFGAGSRLTVL.

The V call is TRBV10-1, the J call TRBJ1-5, with 7 nucleotides matching TRBD1. Looked up from germline, CDR1 is WNHNN and CDR2 is SYGVQD (reference sequence). V dropped 9 bases and J dropped 5; count of bases not matched to a gene: 4. The CDR3 loop spans 12 amino acids. The CDR3 here is CARDRTHQPQHF. The CDR3 coding sequence is TGCGCCAGGGACAGGACGCATCAGCCCCAGCATTTT.

J is TRBJ1-5 and V is TRBV5-5, with D uncertain. Germline CDR1 and CDR2: SGHKS and YYEKEE (reference sequence). Deletions cut 1 base from V and 2 bases from J, with 10 bases between. This CDR3 is built from 15 residues. Written as DNA, the CDR3 is TGTGCCAGCAGCTTGCTCGGAAGAGGCAATCAGCCCCAGCATTTT. It codes for CASSLLGRGNQPQHF.

The V call is TRBV18, the J call TRBJ1-4, with D possibly TRBD1 on 5 matching bases. The V gene lost 6 bases and the J gene lost 7 bases, with 9 bases spanning the gap. The CDR3 contains 12 residues. Looked up from germline, CDR1 is KGHSH and CDR2 is LQKENI. The CDR3 here is CASSQRGEKLFF. DNA for the CDR3: TGTGCCAGCTCCCAGAGGGGTGAAAAACTGTTTTTT.

This chain uses TRBV7-2 with TRBJ2-2; D assignment may be TRBD1 or TRBD2 (5 bases each). Germline CDR1 is SGHTA and CDR2 is FQGNSA. The V gene lost 2 bases and the J gene lost 0 bases, with 10 bases spanning the gap. The CDR3 covers 16 residues. The CDR3 sequence is CASSLFGGTNTGELFF. CDR3 DNA: TGTGCCAGCAGCTTATTTGGGGGTACGAACACCGGGGAGCTGTTTTTT.

This chain uses TRBV7-2 with TRBJ1-1; no clear D. The V end lost 5 bases, the J end lost 4 bases, and 11 bases lay between the germline ends. The CDR3 is 13 amino acids. Germline CDR1 reads SGHTA; CDR2 reads FQGNSA. The CDR3 coding sequence is TGTGCCAGCAGCGCACACCCCGGCACTGAAGCTTTCTTT. This translates into CASSAHPGTEAFF.

At least ten counts were recorded for this clone. In nucleotides, the CDR3 is TGTGCCAGCAGTGAGACCGGGACAGGGGGCTTTGGCTACACCTTC. Translating it yields CASSETGTGGFGYTF. The chain joins TRBV28 to TRBJ1-2, with 12 bases that match TRBD1. Germline V gene lookup returns CDR1 MDHEN and CDR2 SYDVKM. The V gene end was trimmed by 5 bases and the J gene end by 7 bases; junction bases not matched to a gene: 8. There are 15 residues in the CDR3.

The chain recombines TRBV4-1 with TRBJ2-7; D perhaps matches TRBD1 (5 bases). The CDR3 extends over 14 amino acids. Germline CDR1 and CDR2: MGHRA and YSYEKL. The V end lost 0 bases, the J end lost 2 bases, and 8 bases lay between the germline ends. The CDR3 here is CASSQDRAAYEQYF. CDR3 nucleotides: TGCGCCAGCAGCCAAGACAGGGCGGCCTACGAGCAGTACTTC.

The rearrangement links TRBV7-8 to TRBJ2-1, with 8 bases matching TRBD1. The CDR3 length is 14 residues. With V trimmed by 6 bases and J by 7 bases, 8 bases remained unmatched. CDR1 is SGHVS, CDR2 FQNEAQ, per germline. The CDR3 here is CASRITGTGNEQFF. The CDR3 nucleotides read TGTGCCAGCAGAATCACCGGGACAGGTAATGAGCAGTTCTTC.

The chain uses TRBV5-6 and TRBJ1-5; 9 bases fit TRBD1. The CDR3 contains 14 residues. The germline V gene encodes CDR1 SGHDT and CDR2 YYEEEE. V dropped 4 bases and J dropped 5; count of bases not matched to a gene: 4. CDR3 region: CASSTRDRDQPQHF. DNA of the CDR3: TGTGCCAGCAGCACCCGGGACAGGGATCAGCCCCAGCATTTT.

The J gene is TRBJ2-7, the V gene TRBV5-5, with 8 bases fitting TRBD1. From germline, CDR1 is SGHKS and CDR2 YYEKEE (reference sequence). The trim removed 0 bases at V and 4 bases at J, leaving 9 bases unmatched. The CDR3 covers 16 residues. CDR3 residues: CASSLAPGTGRYEQYF. CDR3 DNA: TGTGCCAGCAGCTTGGCCCCCGGGACAGGTCGGTACGAGCAGTACTTC.

V gene TRBV5-1 combines with J gene TRBJ2-2, with 11 bases lining up with TRBD2. There are 19 residues in the CDR3. The germline CDR1 and CDR2 sequences are SGHRS and YFSETQ. The ends lost 0 bases at V and 0 bases at J; junction bases unmatched: 7. In nucleotides, the CDR3 is TGCGCCAGCAGCTTGGGGTCCCTAGCGGGAGGAACGAACACCGGGGAGCTGTTTTTT. This gives the protein CASSLGSLAGGTNTGELFF.

This chain joins TRBV7-3 and TRBJ2-3, with 7 bases fitting TRBD2. This CDR3 has 16 amino acids. V shed 5 bases, J shed 6 bases, and the junction held 14 bases outside the gene matches. Germline CDR1 SGHTA, CDR2 FQGTGA. For the CDR3, the DNA is TGTGCCAGCAGCCCCTCCACGGCGATGGGAGGGGATACGCAGTATTTT. This codes for CASSPSTAMGGDTQYF.

This chain links TRBV6-1 with TRBJ1-5; D ambiguous. This CDR3 is 13 amino acids long. V lost 2 bases and J lost 4, with 6 bases in between. Germline CDR1 is MNHNS and CDR2 is SASEGT. This CDR3 is CASSEIRNQPQHF. Here the CDR3 DNA reads TGTGCCAGCAGTGAAATCAGAAATCAGCCCCAGCATTTT.

The J gene is TRBJ2-1, the V gene TRBV2; 7 positions match TRBD1. This CDR3 region has 15 residues. The V gene's germline CDR1 is SNHLY and CDR2 FYNNEI. V shed 4 bases and J 7 bases; nucleotides not matched to a gene: 10. The DNA for the CDR3 is TGTGCCAGCAGTGGATCTGACAGGGTCCTTAATGAGCAGTTCTTC. Translated, it gives CASSGSDRVLNEQFF. The full variable domain, in which reference TRBV2 and TRBJ2-1 provide the parts outside the CDR3, is EPEVTQTPSHQVTQMGQEVILRCVPISNHLYFYWYRQILGQKVEFLVSFYNNEISEKSEIFDDQFSVERPDGSNFTLKIRSTKLEDSAMYFCASSGSDRVLNEQFFGPGTRLTVL.

The chain combines TRBV11-3 with TRBJ1-1; the D is unclear. Germline assignment: CDR1 SGHNT and CDR2 YENEEA. Trimming stripped 1 base from V and 1 base from J, with 7 bases between. The CDR3 totals 14 residues. CDR3 nucleotide sequence: TGTGCCAGCAGCTTAGGGCCAGGGAACACTGAAGCTTTCTTT. This encodes CASSLGPGNTEAFF.

The J gene is TRBJ2-3, the V gene TRBV5-1, with 13 bases lining up with TRBD2. The CDR3 runs 15 residues. The trim removed 9 bases at V and 4 bases at J, leaving 8 bases unmatched. In germline, CDR1 is SGHRS, CDR2 YFSETQ. CDR3 nucleotides: TGCGCCAACTCACTAGCGGGAGGGCCATCAGATACGCAGTATTTT. This translates into CANSLAGGPSDTQYF.

The chain couples TRBV11-2 to TRBJ2-1, with D tentatively TRBD1 or TRBD2 (5 bases each). CDR3 length: 15 residues. Trimming left V 1 base short and J 5 bases short, with 12 bases between. Per germline, CDR1 SGHAT and CDR2 FQNNGV. The CDR3 nucleotides read TGTGCCAGCAGCTTAGCGGGACGCAGAAACAATGAGCAGTTCTTC. Translated, it gives CASSLAGRRNNEQFF.

V usage is TRBV5-6 and J usage is TRBJ2-2; D is uncertain. The CDR3 sequence is 16 residues long. CDR1 and CDR2 from the germline V gene are SGHDT and YYEEEE. Trimming shortened V by 2 bases and J by 0 bases, and 11 bases separated the two germline ends. For the CDR3, the DNA is TGTGCCAGCAGCTTCCAGGCGCTCGCGAACACCGGGGAGCTGTTTTTT. Its translation: CASSFQALANTGELFF.

This chain joins TRBV19 and TRBJ1-1; D remains unclear. From germline, CDR1 is LNHDA and CDR2 SQIVND (reference sequence). Trimming shortened V by 7 bases and J by 4 bases, and 19 bases separated the two germline ends. The CDR3 is made up of 15 amino acids. The CDR3 sequence: CASTPIEREATEAFF. The DNA of the CDR3 is TGTGCCAGTACCCCGATCGAAAGAGAAGCCACTGAAGCTTTCTTT.

This sequence joins TRBV6-1 and TRBJ1-5, with D hard to call. Trimming pared 2 bases from V and 1 base from J, leaving 6 bases between. The CDR3 contains 14 residues. Germline CDR1 is MNHNS and CDR2 is SASEGT. The CDR3 sequence is CASSEPGSNQPQHF. The CDR3 DNA follows: TGTGCCAGCAGTGAACCAGGAAGCAATCAGCCCCAGCATTTT.

This clone was detected a few times. The rearrangement links TRBV2 to TRBJ2-2; no clear D gene. This CDR3 is 16 amino acids long. Germline-derived CDR1 and CDR2 are SNHLY and FYNNEI. V was cut by 1 base and J by 2 bases, with 11 bases left in between. CDR3: CASSEESQRNTGELFF. CDR3 nucleotides: TGTGCCAGCAGTGAAGAAAGCCAGAGAAACACCGGGGAGCTGTTTTTT. The variable domain in full, completed from reference TRBV2 and TRBJ2-2, reads EPEVTQTPSHQVTQMGQEVILRCVPISNHLYFYWYRQILGQKVEFLVSFYNNEISEKSEIFDDQFSVERPDGSNFTLKIRSTKLEDSAMYFCASSEESQRNTGELFFGEGSRLTVL.

The chain is built from TRBV7-2 and TRBJ1-3; 7 positions agree with TRBD1. J lost 8 bases, V lost 3 bases, and 10 bases had no gene match. Germline V gene data show CDR1 as SGHTA and CDR2 as FQGNSA. The CDR3 has 15 amino acids. In DNA, the CDR3 is TGTGCCAGCAGCTTCGACACAGGGGCCGGGGACACCATATATTTT. Translating gives CASSFDTGAGDTIYF.

This chain joins TRBV4-2 and TRBJ2-2; 8 bases match TRBD2. Germline CDR1 is LGHNA and CDR2 is YNFKEQ. The CDR3 has 17 amino acids. V gave up 6 bases and J gave up 4 bases; unmatched junction bases: 13. The CDR3 spells CASRKPGGGPVTGELFF. The CDR3 DNA follows: TGTGCCAGCAGGAAGCCGGGCGGGGGGCCCGTCACCGGGGAGCTGTTTTTT.

V and J are TRBV4-2 and TRBJ2-7, with 11 bases that match TRBD2. V shed 0 bases, J shed 4 bases, and the junction held 11 bases outside the gene matches. Germline lookup yields CDR1 LGHNA and CDR2 YNFKEQ. This CDR3 has 18 residues. CDR3 residues: CASSQDPTSGTIFYEQYF. For the CDR3, the DNA is TGTGCCAGCAGCCAAGACCCGACTAGCGGGACAATATTTTACGAGCAGTACTTC.

This clone was observed a handful of times. The J gene is TRBJ1-6, the V gene TRBV28; TRBD1 is a possible D gene (6 bases). The CDR3 is 14 residues long. The V end was cut by 6 bases, the J end by 7 bases, with 13 bases between. CDR1 MDHEN and CDR2 SYDVKM come from the germline V gene. CDR3 in DNA: TGTGCCAGCAGGGGGGGCGCTGCCAATTCACCCCTCCACTTT. It encodes CASRGGAANSPLHF.

The CDR3 loop reads CAWTLGGGNQPQHF. The CDR3 DNA is TGTGCCTGGACCCTGGGGGGCGGCAATCAGCCCCAGCATTTT. V usage is TRBV30 and J usage is TRBJ1-5, with D tentatively TRBD1 (6 bases). Germline CDR1 GTSNPN, CDR2 SVGIG (reference sequence). The length of the CDR3 is 14 residues. The germline V and J ends were trimmed by 4 bases and 2 bases, with 12 bases remaining between them.

This clone has just a few counts. The rearrangement links TRBV4-1 to TRBJ2-7; TRBD1 might be the D (5 bases). V was pared by 1 base and J by 6 bases, with 13 bases between. Germline V gives CDR1 MGHRA, CDR2 YSYEKL. The CDR3 loop spans 14 amino acids. The CDR3 bases are TGCGCCAGCAGCCAAGGGCCCAGGGTTTTCGAGCAGTACTTC. This codes for CASSQGPRVFEQYF.